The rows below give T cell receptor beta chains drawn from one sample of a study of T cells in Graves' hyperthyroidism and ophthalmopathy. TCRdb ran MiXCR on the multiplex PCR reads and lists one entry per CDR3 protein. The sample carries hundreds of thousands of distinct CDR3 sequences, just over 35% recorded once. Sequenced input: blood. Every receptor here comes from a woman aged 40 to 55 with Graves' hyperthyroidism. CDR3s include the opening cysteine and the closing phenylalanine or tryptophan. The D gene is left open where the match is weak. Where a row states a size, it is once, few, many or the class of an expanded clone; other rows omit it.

CDR3 DNA: TGTGCCAGCAGCCTCAGGGAGTATGGCTACACCTTC; CDR3 protein: CASSLREYGYTF; clone size: many; D gene: .; J gene: TRBJ1-2; V gene: TRBV28
CDR3 DNA: TGTGCCAGCAGGGGTGCGAAAACTGAAGCTTTCTTT; CDR3 protein: CASRGAKTEAFF; clone size: many; D gene: .; J gene: TRBJ1-1; V gene: TRBV25-1
CDR3 DNA: TGTGCCAGCAGCGTAGGTTGGCAGGGGGGCTTGGCAGATACGCAGTATTTT; CDR3 protein: CASSVGWQGGLADTQYF; clone size: .; D gene: .; J gene: TRBJ2-3; V gene: TRBV9
CDR3 DNA: TGTGCCAGCAGTTTAGACAGGGGAGCCTCACCCCTCCACTTT; CDR3 protein: CASSLDRGASPLHF; clone size: few; D gene: TRBD1; J gene: TRBJ1-6; V gene: TRBV5-4
CDR3 DNA: TGTGCCAGCACCCCTGGACTAGCGCGCAGAGATACGCAGTATTTT; CDR3 protein: CASTPGLARRDTQYF; clone size: .; D gene: TRBD2; J gene: TRBJ2-3; V gene: TRBV11-2
CDR3 DNA: TGTGCCAGCAGTTACTACCAGGGGTTTGGCTACACCTTC; CDR3 protein: CASSYYQGFGYTF; clone size: .; D gene: .; J gene: TRBJ1-2; V gene: TRBV6-5
CDR3 DNA: TGTGCCAGCAGCCCCCAAACAGGTATCGAAGCTTTCTTT; CDR3 protein: CASSPQTGIEAFF; clone size: .; D gene: .; J gene: TRBJ1-1; V gene: TRBV7-2
CDR3 DNA: TGTGCCAGCGGGTTGGGACTAGCGGGGGCGAAGCAAGAGACCCAGTACTTC; CDR3 protein: CASGLGLAGAKQETQYF; clone size: .; D gene: TRBD2; J gene: TRBJ2-5; V gene: TRBV7-9
CDR3 DNA: TGTGCCAGCAGTTATGATAGCGGGGAGCTGTTTTTT; CDR3 protein: CASSYDSGELFF; clone size: few; D gene: .; J gene: TRBJ2-2; V gene: TRBV6-5
CDR3 DNA: TGTGCCAGCAGCTTTCCAGGGAGTCGAGACGAGCAGTACTTC; CDR3 protein: CASSFPGSRDEQYF; clone size: .; D gene: .; J gene: TRBJ2-7; V gene: TRBV5-4
CDR3 DNA: TGTGCCAGCAGTTACAGTGTACAGGGATCTGGAAACACCATATATTTT; CDR3 protein: CASSYSVQGSGNTIYF; clone size: .; D gene: .; J gene: TRBJ1-3; V gene: TRBV6-5
CDR3 DNA: TGTGCCAGCAGCCCCTCACAAAGCCGGGGTAGGCGGACCTACGAGCAGTACTTC; CDR3 protein: CASSPSQSRGRRTYEQYF; clone size: .; D gene: .; J gene: TRBJ2-7; V gene: TRBV25-1
CDR3 DNA: TGTGCCAGCACAACAGGGAACTATGGCTACACCTTC; CDR3 protein: CASTTGNYGYTF; clone size: many; D gene: .; J gene: TRBJ1-2; V gene: TRBV12-3/TRBV12-4
CDR3 DNA: TGTGCCAGCAGTCTCCTAGCGGCTAAAGAGACCCAGTACTTC; CDR3 protein: CASSLLAAKETQYF; clone size: .; D gene: TRBD2; J gene: TRBJ2-5; V gene: TRBV12-3/TRBV12-4
CDR3 DNA: TGCAGTGCTAGAGACCCTTGGGGACACAGTAGCAATCAGCCCCAGCATTTT; CDR3 protein: CSARDPWGHSSNQPQHF; clone size: few; D gene: .; J gene: TRBJ1-5; V gene: TRBV20-1
CDR3 DNA: TGCAGTGCTAGGGACAGGGGGCCCGTGGACTATGGCTACACCTTC; CDR3 protein: CSARDRGPVDYGYTF; clone size: few; D gene: TRBD1; J gene: TRBJ1-2; V gene: TRBV20-1
CDR3 DNA: TGTGCCAGCAGCCACGGAACCGGGACAGGTTTCTACGAGCAGTACTTC; CDR3 protein: CASSHGTGTGFYEQYF; clone size: few; D gene: TRBD1; J gene: TRBJ2-7; V gene: TRBV7-2
CDR3 DNA: TGTGCCAGTAGTTTCGGGACAGGCGTGTATGGCTACACCTTC; CDR3 protein: CASSFGTGVYGYTF; clone size: .; D gene: TRBD1; J gene: TRBJ1-2; V gene: TRBV19